This T cell receptor (beta chain) derives from a study of cytotoxic CD8 clonotypes in ibrutinib-treated CLL. Background on the study: Across the patients, about a dozen were relapsed/refractory, 15 treatment-naive and roughly 18 IGHV unmutated. Partial responders around 25, complete 2; about twelve progressed and around 15 stayed in remission by median 68 months. General observations from the study: At baseline, clonality was higher than in age-matched healthy donors and correlated with CD8+ counts.

The table came from immunoSEQ multiplex PCR; TCRdb's copy has only in-frame clones and leaves some out. Found here are approximately 280,000 clones, approximately 76% of them singletons; the top ten hold approximately 5.1%. The germline CDR1 and CDR2 sequences are SGDLS and YYNGEE. V was clipped by 3 bases and J by 1 base; unmatched bases: 4. The CDR3 extends over 16 amino acids. Comment on this clone: The antigen remains unidentified.

The source is a human donor with chronic lymphocytic leukemia. The chain employs TRBV9 and TRBJ2-3; 11 nucleotides match TRBD2. The sample consisted of PBMCs, taken at disease progression, from a patient treated with ibrutinib. The CDR3, as DNA: TGTGCCAGCAGCGCCACACTAGCGGGGGGCACAGATACGCAGTATTTT. Translated: CASSATLAGGTDTQYF.